Sequencing of this TCR beta chain was carried out in a study of blood T cell repertoires in COVID-19. The V gene's germline CDR1 is LGHDT and CDR2 YNNKEL (reference sequence). The CDR3 is made up of 12 amino acids. The V and J ends lost 1 base and 7 bases respectively, with 6 bases between them. TCRdb's copy holds only in-frame clones and misses some; the assay was immunoSEQ multiplex PCR. The repertoire consists of 250,000 to 350,000 clones, with more than 70% occurring once and the leading ten covering 0.95% to 1.5%. V is TRBV3-1 (or the pseudogene TRBV3-2) and J is TRBJ2-3, with unresolved D. The sequencing sample was made of peripheral blood. The source is a woman aged 45-65 years with acute or convalescent COVID-19. The CDR3 region has the DNA TGTGCCAGCAGCCAAGCCCAGTATACGCAGTATTTT. This gives the protein CASSQAQYTQYF.